These T cell receptor beta chains were read from a single sample in a study of Graves' ophthalmopathy and Graves' hyperthyroidism. TCRdb used MiXCR to reprocess the multiplex PCR reads, holding one entry per CDR3 protein. Found here are just over 400,000 distinct CDR3 sequences, roughly 20% of them singletons; the top ten hold more than 2.5%. Source material: peripheral blood. These receptor sequences come from a woman aged 18-29 years with stable Graves' hyperthyroidism. Both conserved end residues are part of each CDR3. D genes are given only for firm matches. Size is omitted from some rows. Given values are once, few, many or a class for expanded clones.

>TRBD2|few|TRBV3-1|TRBJ2-7
CASSQRSGSGQYF
TGTGCCAGCAGCCAACGAAGCGGGAGTGGGCAGTACTTC
>.|many|TRBV7-9|TRBJ1-1
CASSLDGGRGTEAFF
TGTGCCAGCAGCTTAGATGGGGGGCGCGGAACTGAAGCTTTCTTT
>.|many|TRBV28|TRBJ2-7
CASSLLARGDYEQYF
TGTGCCAGCAGTTTACTAGCGAGAGGCGACTACGAGCAGTACTTC
>.|many|TRBV11-3|TRBJ1-3
CASSLTAYGNTIYF
TGTGCCAGCAGCTTGACAGCTTATGGAAACACCATATATTTT
>TRBD1|few|TRBV5-1|TRBJ1-1
CASSLSAGGIEAFF
TGCGCCAGCAGCTTGTCGGCAGGGGGTATAGAGGCTTTCTTT
>.|.|TRBV28|TRBJ2-7
CASSPSRSLGQYF
TGTGCCAGCAGTCCCTCCCGATCGTTGGGGCAGTACTTC
>TRBD1|many|TRBV28|TRBJ1-3
CASSEWETGARNTIYF
TGTGCCAGCAGTGAATGGGAGACAGGGGCCCGGAACACCATATATTTT
>.|many|TRBV20-1|TRBJ1-6
CSARSAGTHYNSPLHF
TGCAGTGCTAGATCGGCAGGGACACATTATAATTCACCCCTCCACTTT
>.|many|TRBV12-3/TRBV12-4|TRBJ1-1
CATWGGHGTEAFF
TGTGCCACTTGGGGGGGGCACGGCACTGAAGCTTTCTTT
>.|many|TRBV6-5|TRBJ2-7
CASSYQEVADPEQYF
TGTGCCAGCAGTTACCAAGAGGTGGCCGACCCCGAGCAGTACTTC
>TRBD2|.|TRBV4-1|TRBJ2-4
CASSQSGLPNIQYF
TGCGCCAGCAGCCAATCGGGACTACCAAACATTCAGTACTTC
>.|many|TRBV11-1|TRBJ2-7
CASSRTVTSYEQYF
TGTGCCAGCAGCCGGACAGTTACCTCCTACGAGCAGTACTTC
>TRBD1|few|TRBV6-7|TRBJ2-7
CASSSCPGTGKGEQYF
TGTGCCAGCAGTTCGTGTCCCGGGACAGGGAAAGGCGAGCAGTACTTC
>TRBD1|many|TRBV5-1|TRBJ1-2
CASSAGTVPGYTF
TGCGCCAGCAGCGCAGGGACAGTCCCTGGGTACACCTTC
>.|.|TRBV12-3/TRBV12-4|TRBJ2-5
CASSFGVIETQYF
TGTGCCAGCAGTTTTGGAGTTATAGAGACGCAGTACTTC
>TRBD1|many|TRBV12-3/TRBV12-4|TRBJ1-1
CASTMTGATEAFF
TGTGCCAGCACCATGACAGGGGCCACTGAAGCTTTCTTT
>.|few|TRBV11-2|TRBJ2-4
CASSPPYVAKNIKYF
TGTGCCAGCAGCCCACCCTATGTTGCCAAAAACATTAAGTACTTC
>.|many|TRBV7-8|TRBJ2-7
CASSFSNSYEQYF
TGTGCCAGCAGCTTCAGCAACTCCTACGAGCAGTACTTC
>.|.|TRBV12-3/TRBV12-4|TRBJ1-1
CASIRTLDAFF
TGTGCCAGCATCCGGACTCTGGATGCTTTCTTT
>.|.|TRBV12-3/TRBV12-4|TRBJ1-6
CASSLPGRTSPPHF
TGTGCCAGCAGCCTGCCGGGACGGACCTCACCCCCCCACTTT
>.|.|TRBV4-1|TRBJ1-1
CASSQERGDFNTEAFF
TGCGCCAGCAGCCAAGAAAGAGGGGACTTCAACACTGAAGCTTTCTTT
>.|.|TRBV3-1|TRBJ2-7
CASSRLGTHSYEQYF
TGTGCCAGCAGCCGCCTCGGGACGCACTCCTACGAGCAGTACTTC
>.|many|TRBV5-5|TRBJ1-1
CASSHQGGGTEAFF
TGTGCCAGCAGTCACCAGGGAGGAGGCACTGAAGCTTTCTTT
>.|.|TRBV12-3/TRBV12-4|TRBJ1-1
CASSPGGGGPGVAEAFF
TGTGCCAGCAGTCCCGGGGGCGGGGGGCCGGGTGTCGCTGAAGCTTTCTTT
>.|.|TRBV6-2/TRBV6-3|TRBJ2-5
CASKVGETQYF
TGTGCCAGCAAAGTTGGGGAGACCCAGTACTTC
>TRBD1|many|TRBV20-1|TRBJ1-5
CSAVPRGGIYSNQPQHF
TGCAGTGCCGTACCCCGAGGGGGCATCTATAGCAATCAGCCCCAGCATTTT
>TRBD2|.|TRBV6-2/TRBV6-3|TRBJ2-5
CASRPRTSGIEAQYF
TGTGCCAGCAGGCCTCGGACTAGCGGGATTGAGGCCCAGTACTTC
>.|many|TRBV20-1|TRBJ2-7
CSAYRGGRVGEQYF
TGCAGTGCCTACCGAGGGGGGAGGGTTGGGGAGCAGTACTTC
>TRBD2|.|TRBV6-5|TRBJ2-2
CASSYSRTSSVGELFF
TGTGCCAGCAGTTACTCGAGGACTAGCTCCGTCGGGGAGCTGTTTTTT
>TRBD2|.|TRBV6-2/TRBV6-3|TRBJ2-5
CASSYLASGDQETQYF
TGTGCCAGCAGTTACTTGGCTAGCGGAGATCAAGAGACCCAGTACTTC
>TRBD2|.|TRBV11-2|TRBJ2-5
CASMAGGARETQYF
TGTGCCAGCATGGCGGGAGGGGCCAGGGAGACCCAGTACTTC
>TRBD2|.|TRBV30|TRBJ2-2
CAWRGLAGLNTGELFF
TGTGCCTGGAGAGGACTAGCGGGGCTGAACACCGGGGAGCTGTTTTTT
>TRBD1|.|TRBV6-1|TRBJ1-2
CASSDKGTGDGYTF
TGTGCCAGCAGTGATAAGGGGACAGGGGATGGCTACACCTTC
>.|many|TRBV11-2|TRBJ1-3
CASSLDPGPSSGNTIYF
TGTGCCAGCAGCTTAGATCCGGGGCCCAGCTCTGGAAACACCATATATTTT
>.|many|TRBV5-1|TRBJ1-2
CASSLRTEYGYTF
TGCGCCAGCAGCTTGCGGACGGAGTATGGCTACACCTTC
>TRBD1|.|TRBV20-1|TRBJ2-5
CSALGTDQETQYF
TGCAGTGCCCTCGGGACAGACCAAGAGACCCAGTACTTC
>.|.|TRBV5-1|TRBJ1-1
CASSLSGTQNTEAFF
TGCGCCAGCAGCTTGTCCGGGACTCAGAACACTGAAGCTTTCTTT
>.|many|TRBV4-2|TRBJ1-1
CASSPEIGSLNTEAFF
TGTGCCAGCAGCCCAGAAATTGGTAGTTTAAACACTGAAGCTTTCTTT
>.|many|TRBV4-2|TRBJ2-5
CASSRDKPGETQYF
TGTGCCAGCAGCCGAGACAAACCGGGGGAGACCCAGTACTTC
>.|many|TRBV27|TRBJ1-5
CASSFGARQPQHF
TGTGCCAGCAGTTTCGGGGCGAGACAGCCCCAGCATTTT
>.|many|TRBV20-1|TRBJ2-7
CSARDWRKGYSYEQYF
TGCAGTGCTAGAGATTGGAGGAAGGGATACTCCTACGAGCAGTACTTC
>TRBD1|.|TRBV20-1|TRBJ2-7
CSASRVGGIYEQYF
TGCAGTGCTAGCCGGGTAGGGGGCATCTACGAGCAGTACTTC
>.|.|TRBV5-1|TRBJ2-7
CASSLMDGLYEQYF
TGCGCCAGCAGCCTAATGGACGGACTCTACGAGCAGTACTTC
>.|.|TRBV28|TRBJ1-2
CASSFSRGYTF
TGTGCCAGCAGTTTTTCTCGGGGCTACACCTTC
>TRBD2|many|TRBV20-1|TRBJ2-7
CSPSSAGGGYEQYF
TGCAGTCCCTCTAGCGCCGGCGGGGGATACGAGCAGTACTTC
>TRBD1|many|TRBV7-9|TRBJ2-7
CASSLGQGIDYEQYF
TGTGCCAGCAGCTTGGGACAGGGGATAGACTACGAGCAGTACTTC
>TRBD1|.|TRBV30|TRBJ1-5
CAWSRQGVQPQHF
TGTGCCTGGTCCCGACAGGGGGTACAGCCCCAGCATTTT
>.|many|TRBV4-3|TRBJ2-7
CASSQEGGLYEQYF
TGCGCCAGCAGCCAAGAAGGGGGGCTGTACGAGCAGTACTTC
>.|many|TRBV2|TRBJ2-2
CASKGQVNTGELFF
TGTGCCAGCAAAGGCCAGGTTAACACCGGGGAGCTGTTTTTT
>.|many|TRBV25-1|TRBJ2-5
CASSERRQGETQYF
TGTGCCAGCAGTGAAAGACGACAAGGGGAGACCCAGTACTTC
>.|many|TRBV6-5|TRBJ1-5
CASSYLGSAQPQHF
TGTGCCAGCAGTTACTTGGGGTCTGCCCAGCCCCAGCATTTT
>.|many|TRBV11-1|TRBJ2-6
CASSPLSGAGANVLTF
TGTGCCAGCAGCCCACTTTCAGGCGCTGGGGCCAACGTCCTGACTTTC
>TRBD1|many|TRBV18|TRBJ1-1
CASSPDRVQGPEAFF
TGTGCCAGCTCCCCAGACAGGGTGCAAGGGCCTGAAGCTTTCTTT
>.|.|TRBV6-2/TRBV6-3|TRBJ1-5
CASRPDSHQPQHF
TGTGCCAGCAGACCGGACAGCCATCAGCCCCAGCATTTT
>TRBD2|many|TRBV12-3/TRBV12-4|TRBJ2-5
CASTYPGGGETQYF
TGTGCCAGCACCTACCCGGGGGGAGGGGAGACCCAGTACTTC
>TRBD1|.|TRBV27|TRBJ1-2
CASSDQQGYGYTF
TGTGCCAGCAGTGATCAACAGGGGTATGGCTACACCTTC
>.|.|TRBV6-1|TRBJ1-2
CASSKEGIGYTF
TGTGCCAGCAGCAAAGAGGGGATTGGCTACACCTTC